Below are 18 T cell receptor beta chains sequenced from a single sample in a study of blood T cell repertoires in COVID-19 (dated by TCRdb to between 2020 and 2021). The library was prepared using the immunoSEQ multiplex PCR assay. TCRdb's version of the immuneACCESS table is confined to in-frame rearrangements and falls short of the full clone set. An unresolved V gene accounts for under half of the shortfall where checked; the remainder is of unknown origin. A total of a few hundred thousand clones appear in this sample, 75% to 85% of them only once. The top ten clonotypes cover over 1% of the sample. Source material: peripheral blood. The receptors originated from a woman between 25 and 40 years old with COVID-19, enrolled during active disease.

The sample holds one count of this clone. The chain joins TRBV9 to TRBJ2-5; D perhaps matches TRBD1 (5 bases). Trimming removed 3 bases from V and 4 bases from J, with 16 bases in between. Germline V lookup: CDR1 SGDLS, CDR2 YYNGEE. This CDR3 region has 15 residues. CDR3 residues: CASSGYGQARETQYF. The CDR3 nucleotides read TGTGCCAGCAGCGGCTACGGACAAGCACGAGAGACCCAGTACTTC.

The chain combines TRBV4-2 with TRBJ2-7, with D hard to call. Trimming shortened V by 0 bases and J by 2 bases, and 11 bases separated the two germline ends. The CDR3 has 15 residues. Germline assignment: CDR1 LGHNA and CDR2 YNFKEQ. CDR3 residues: CASSQDLDKAYEQYF. As DNA, the CDR3 is TGTGCCAGCAGCCAAGACCTAGATAAGGCCTACGAGCAGTACTTC.

Here the CDR3 reads CASSLGLEGSGSREQYF. The CDR3 DNA reads TGTGCCAGCAGCTTAGGCCTAGAGGGTAGCGGGAGCCGGGAGCAGTACTTC. The J gene is TRBJ2-7, the V gene TRBV13; 9 bases line up with TRBD2. Trimming removed 0 bases from V and 7 bases from J; junction bases left unmatched: 13. Germline V gene lookup returns CDR1 PRHDT and CDR2 FYEKMQ (reference sequence). The CDR3 is made up of 17 amino acids. The full variable domain, with the rest looked up from reference TRBV13 and TRBJ2-7, is AAGVIQSPRHLIKEKRETATLKCYPIPRHDTVYWYQQGPGQDPQFLISFYEKMQSDKGSIPDRFSAQQFSDYHSELNMSSLELGDSALYFCASSLGLEGSGSREQYFGPGTRLTVT.

This chain connects TRBV7-2 to TRBJ2-5; D gene ambiguous. Germline assignment: CDR1 SGHTA and CDR2 FQGNSA. V lost 3 bases, J lost 5 bases, and 7 bases lay in between. The CDR3 spans 12 residues. CDR3 in DNA: TGTGCCAGCAGCTTGGGCAGGGAGACCCAGTACTTC. Encoded protein: CASSLGRETQYF. Together with reference TRBV7-2 and TRBJ2-5, the CDR3 gives the full variable domain: GAGVSQSPSNKVTEKGKDVELRCDPISGHTALYWYRQSLGQGLEFLIYFQGNSAPDKSGLPSDRFSAERTGGSVSTLTIQRTQQEDSAVYLCASSLGRETQYFGPGTRLLVL.

This clone is a singleton in its sample. The chain links TRBV4-1 to TRBJ2-7; tentatively, D is TRBD1 (6 bases). V lost 4 bases and J lost 3, with 16 bases in between. Germline CDR1 is MGHRA and CDR2 is YSYEKL. The CDR3 consists of 15 residues. The CDR3 spells CASSRSPQGNYEQYF. The CDR3 DNA is TGCGCCAGCAGCCGAAGTCCACAGGGAAACTACGAGCAGTACTTC.

This chain links TRBV11-2 with TRBJ2-7, with D perhaps matching TRBD1 (6 bases). Per the germline V gene, CDR1 is SGHAT and CDR2 is FQNNGV. This CDR3 is built from 16 residues. V lost 2 bases and J lost 5, with 19 bases in between. The CDR3 spells CASSLRLRGSAHEQYF. CDR3 DNA: TGTGCCAGCAGCTTACGTTTAAGGGGGTCGGCCCACGAGCAGTACTTC.

This chain joins TRBV2 and TRBJ1-5; TRBD1 aligns across 8 bases. This CDR3 comprises 15 residues. Germline V CDR1 and CDR2: SNHLY, FYNNEI. V was pared by 3 bases and J by 6 bases, with 7 bases of the junction left unmatched. DNA of the CDR3: TGTGCCAGCAGTGATACAGGGGGTAGGGCTCAGCCCCAGCATTTT. Its translation: CASSDTGGRAQPQHF.

The chain recombines TRBV24-1 with TRBJ2-5; 7 nucleotides align to TRBD1. V gave up 4 bases and J gave up 4 bases; unmatched junction bases: 11. The CDR3 length is 16 residues. CDR1 and CDR2 (germline): KGHDR, SFDVKD. CDR3 protein: CATSDPHGQDAETQYF. The CDR3 region has the DNA TGTGCCACCAGTGACCCTCATGGACAGGACGCAGAGACCCAGTACTTC.

The chain employs TRBV7-3 and TRBJ2-2, with 7 positions matching TRBD2. The germline gives CDR1 SGHTA, CDR2 FQGTGA. The CDR3 is 15 residues long. The J segment lost 5 bases and the V segment lost 5 bases, leaving 8 bases of the junction unmatched. The CDR3 sequence is CASSARTRGTGELFF. DNA for the CDR3: TGTGCCAGCAGCGCCCGGACTAGGGGAACCGGGGAGCTGTTTTTT.

The chain's CDR3 is CASSPPSHSGGADTQYF. The CDR3 DNA is TGTGCCAGCTCACCACCGAGCCATAGCGGGGGGGCCGATACGCAGTATTTT. The J gene is TRBJ2-3, the V gene TRBV18; 11 nucleotides agree with TRBD2. The ends lost 0 bases at V and 6 bases at J; junction bases unmatched: 8. Germline-derived CDR1 and CDR2 are KGHSH and LQKENI. This CDR3 contains 17 residues.

The chain employs TRBV11-1 and TRBJ1-1; D gene ambiguous. The CDR3 loop spans 13 amino acids. Germline V gives CDR1 SGHAT, CDR2 FQDESV (reference sequence). Trimming left V 2 bases short and J 11 bases short, with 15 bases between. Written as DNA, the CDR3 is TGTGCCAGCAGCTTATCGCCAGGAAGAAATGCTTTCTTT. It yields the protein CASSLSPGRNAFF.

J is TRBJ1-2 and V is TRBV9; perhaps TRBD1 as D (6 bases). The CDR3 totals 12 residues. V gave up 4 bases and J gave up 2 bases, with 6 bases separating them. The germline V gene has CDR1 SGDLS and CDR2 YYNGEE. CDR3 amino acids: CASSTGNYGYTF. The CDR3 coding sequence is TGTGCCAGCAGCACAGGGAACTATGGCTACACCTTC.

Comments on this clone: Mismatch with germline at one junction end may stem from a read error. V usage is TRBV12-3 or TRBV12-4 and J usage is TRBJ2-7; the match to TRBD2 covers 8 bases. The CDR3 contains 13 residues. CDR3 sequence: CASSVTSGRGPSF. The CDR3, as DNA: TGTGCCAGCAGTGTTACTAGCGGCCGGGGACCCTCTTTC.

The chain combines TRBV29-1 with TRBJ2-2; the D is unclear. The CDR3 totals 11 residues. The V end lost 6 bases, the J end lost 5 bases, and 7 bases lay between the germline ends. Looked up from germline, CDR1 is SQVTM and CDR2 is ANQGSEA. The CDR3 spells CSVTDTGELFF. The CDR3 DNA sequence: TGCAGCGTAACAGATACCGGGGAGCTGTTTTTT.

V and J are TRBV15 and TRBJ2-3; 9 nucleotides align to TRBD2. Looked up from germline, CDR1 is LNHNV and CDR2 is YYDKDF (reference sequence). J lost 1 base, V lost 5 bases, and 7 bases had no gene match. This CDR3 has 16 amino acids. CDR3 residues: CATSGSLAGGTDTQYF. Here the CDR3 DNA reads TGTGCCACCAGCGGGTCTTTAGCGGGGGGCACAGATACGCAGTATTTT.

The rearrangement joins TRBV24-1 to TRBJ2-2, with D tentatively TRBD2 (6 bases). The length of the CDR3 is 21 residues. V gave up 4 bases and J gave up 5 bases, with 31 bases separating them. Germline CDR1 reads KGHDR; CDR2 reads SFDVKD. The CDR3 here is CATSDPLPGVCLVVRTGELFF. CDR3 DNA: TGTGCCACCAGTGACCCTCTACCGGGAGTTTGTTTGGTGGTGAGAACCGGGGAGCTGTTTTTT.

The V and J genes are TRBV6-6 and TRBJ1-6; TRBD1 might be the D (6 bases). V gave up 6 bases and J gave up 3 bases, with 12 bases separating them. The CDR3 extends over 15 amino acids. Per germline, CDR1 MNHNY and CDR2 SVGAGI (reference sequence). The CDR3 loop reads CASSAGVGYNSPLHF. The CDR3 coding sequence is TGTGCCAGCAGCGCAGGGGTGGGCTATAATTCACCCCTCCACTTT.

This clone was seen just once. The chain combines TRBV7-3 with TRBJ2-7, with unresolved D. The V end was cut by 3 bases, the J end by 2 bases, with 8 bases between. The germline gives CDR1 SGHTA, CDR2 FQGTGA. The CDR3 has 13 residues. The CDR3 is CASSFDKTYEQYF. In DNA, the CDR3 is TGTGCCAGCAGCTTTGACAAAACCTACGAGCAGTACTTC.